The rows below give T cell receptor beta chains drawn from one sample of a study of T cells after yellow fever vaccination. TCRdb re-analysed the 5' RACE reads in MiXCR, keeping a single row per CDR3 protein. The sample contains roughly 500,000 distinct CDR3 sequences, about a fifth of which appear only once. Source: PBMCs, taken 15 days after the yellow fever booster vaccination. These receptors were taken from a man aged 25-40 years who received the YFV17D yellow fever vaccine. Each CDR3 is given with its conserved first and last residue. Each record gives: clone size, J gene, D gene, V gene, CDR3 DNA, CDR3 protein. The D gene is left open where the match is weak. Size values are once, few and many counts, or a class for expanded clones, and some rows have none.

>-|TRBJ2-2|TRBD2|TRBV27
TGTGCCAGCAGTTCTCGGGGGACTACGTTTCGAACCGGGGAGCTGTTTTTT
CASSSRGTTFRTGELFF
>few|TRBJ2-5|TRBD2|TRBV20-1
TGCAGTGCTAGAGGGGGCTGGGGACGACTAGCGGGAGACCAAGAGACCCAGTACTTC
CSARGGWGRLAGDQETQYF
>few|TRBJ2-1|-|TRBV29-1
TGCAGCGTTGAATTGTCGTACAATGAGCAGTTCTTC
CSVELSYNEQFF
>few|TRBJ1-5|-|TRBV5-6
TGTGCCAGCAGCTTGGCGGCTGGGAATAGCAATCAGCCCCAGCATTTT
CASSLAAGNSNQPQHF
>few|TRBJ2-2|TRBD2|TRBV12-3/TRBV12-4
TGTGCCAGCAGTTTTGCGGGAGGAACGTCCGGGGAGCTGTTTTTT
CASSFAGGTSGELFF
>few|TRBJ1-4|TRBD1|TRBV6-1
TGTGCCAGCAGACTACCGGGACAGCTCAATGAAAAACTGTTTTTT
CASRLPGQLNEKLFF
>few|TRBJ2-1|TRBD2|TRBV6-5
TGTGCCAGCAGTTACCCTAGCGGGAACAATGAGCAGTTCTTC
CASSYPSGNNEQFF
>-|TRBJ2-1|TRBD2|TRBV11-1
TGTGCCAGCAGCTTGTCCCTACTACTAGCGGGAACCTACAATGAGCAGTTCTTC
CASSLSLLLAGTYNEQFF
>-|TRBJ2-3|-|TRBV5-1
TGCGCCAGCGGCGACGGGACGGGCACAGATACGCAGTATTTT
CASGDGTGTDTQYF
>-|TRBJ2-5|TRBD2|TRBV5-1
TGCGCCAGCAGCCCATCAGGACTAGCGGGAGGTCGTGAGACCCAGTACTTC
CASSPSGLAGGRETQYF
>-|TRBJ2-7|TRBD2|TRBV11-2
TGTGCCAGCAGCTTATCTTCCAGCGGGATCCCCTACGAGCAGTACTTC
CASSLSSSGIPYEQYF
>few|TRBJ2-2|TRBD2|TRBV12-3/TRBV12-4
TGTGCCAGCAGTGCTTTGCCGGGACTAGCGGGAGGGAACACCGGGGAGCTGTTTTTT
CASSALPGLAGGNTGELFF
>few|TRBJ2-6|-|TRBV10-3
TGTGCCATCAGCGGGGCCACCTCGAGCTCTGGGGCCAACGTCCTGACTTTC
CAISGATSSSGANVLTF
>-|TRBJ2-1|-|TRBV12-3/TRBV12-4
TGTGCCAGCACCCAACAGTTGGGGCAAAGAGTGGATGAGCAGTTCTTC
CASTQQLGQRVDEQFF
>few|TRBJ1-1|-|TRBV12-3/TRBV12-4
TGTGCCAGCAACGCCCGGGCGGACACTGAAGCTTTCTTT
CASNARADTEAFF
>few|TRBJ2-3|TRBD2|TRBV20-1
TGCAGTGCTAGAGTAGCGGGAGGGGCAGATACGCAGTATTTT
CSARVAGGADTQYF
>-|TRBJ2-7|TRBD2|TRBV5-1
TGCGCCAGCAGCTTGGCCGCTGCGGGGGTCTACGAGCAGTACTTC
CASSLAAAGVYEQYF
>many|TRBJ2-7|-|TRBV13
TGTGCCAGCAGCAAGACACCCAATTACGAGCAGTACTTC
CASSKTPNYEQYF
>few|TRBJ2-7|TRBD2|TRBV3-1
TGTGCCAGCAGCCGACAGGGAGGGACTAGCGGGAGGAACGAGCAGTACTTC
CASSRQGGTSGRNEQYF
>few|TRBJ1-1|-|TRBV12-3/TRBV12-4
TGTGCCAGCAGTTTAAGTTCCACTGAAGCTTTCTTT
CASSLSSTEAFF
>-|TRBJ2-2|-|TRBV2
TGTGCCAGCAGTGAAGGGCCTGTGGGGGAGCTGTTTTTT
CASSEGPVGELFF
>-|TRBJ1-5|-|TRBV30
TGTGCCTGGAGCTGGGGCCTGAATCAGCCCCAGCATTTT
CAWSWGLNQPQHF
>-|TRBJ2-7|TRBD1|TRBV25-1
TGTGCCAGCAGCGGACCCGGTCGGGACAGGCGACCCTACGAGCAGTACTTC
CASSGPGRDRRPYEQYF
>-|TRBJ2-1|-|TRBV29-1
TGCAGCGTTGATAAAGGATCAGGATACAATGAGCAGTTCTTC
CSVDKGSGYNEQFF
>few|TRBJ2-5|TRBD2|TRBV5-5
TGTGCCAGCAGCTTGGAAGCGGGAGGTCCAGAGACCCAGTACTTC
CASSLEAGGPETQYF
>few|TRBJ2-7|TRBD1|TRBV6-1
TGTGCCAGCAGGAGGGGACAGGCCTCCTACGAGCAGTACTTC
CASRRGQASYEQYF
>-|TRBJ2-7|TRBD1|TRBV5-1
TGCGCCAGCAGCTTCCGACAGGGGGCGATTTCCTACGAGCAGTACTTC
CASSFRQGAISYEQYF
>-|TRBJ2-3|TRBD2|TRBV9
TGTGCCAGCAGCGTAACTAGCGGGAGTGCAGATACGCAGTATTTT
CASSVTSGSADTQYF
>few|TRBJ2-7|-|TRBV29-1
TGCAGCGCTTCGGACGGATCCTACGAGCAGTACTTC
CSASDGSYEQYF
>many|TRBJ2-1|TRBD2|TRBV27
TGTGCCAGCAGTTCACAGGCGGGAGGGTTCAATGAGCAGTTCTTC
CASSSQAGGFNEQFF
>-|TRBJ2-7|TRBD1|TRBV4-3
TGCGCCAGCAGCCAAGAGAGTCAGGGGGTCACCTACGAGCAGTACTTC
CASSQESQGVTYEQYF
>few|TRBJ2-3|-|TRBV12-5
TGTGCTAGTGGTTTGGTCTACAGTCCCTCCACAGATACGCAGTATTTT
CASGLVYSPSTDTQYF
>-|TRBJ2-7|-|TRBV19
TGTGCCGTCTCCCAGGACCGTGCTACAGAGCAGTACTTC
CAVSQDRATEQYF
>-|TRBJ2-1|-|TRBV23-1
TGCGCCAGCGGATTTCTGGGGGAGTGGCGCAATGAGCAGTTCTTC
CASGFLGEWRNEQFF
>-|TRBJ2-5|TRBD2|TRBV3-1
TGTGCCAGCAGCCAAGACGTAGGGACTAGCGGGAAAGAGACCCAGTACTTC
CASSQDVGTSGKETQYF
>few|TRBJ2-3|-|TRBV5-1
TGCGCCAGCAGGGGGGAGCTGATTACAGATACGCAGTATTTT
CASRGELITDTQYF
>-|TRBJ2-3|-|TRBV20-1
TGCAGTGCTAGCGGTCCTCGCACAGATACGCAGTATTTT
CSASGPRTDTQYF
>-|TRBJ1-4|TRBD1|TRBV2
TGTGCCACCGACAGGGGTTCTGAAAAACTGTTTTTT
CATDRGSEKLFF
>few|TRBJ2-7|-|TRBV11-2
TGTGCCAGCAGCTTAACCGACATATTAGCCGAGCAGTACTTC
CASSLTDILAEQYF
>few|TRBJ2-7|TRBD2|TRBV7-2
TGTGCCAGCAGCTTAGCGCCTACTAGCGGGAGGGCCAAATGGTACGAGCAGTACTTC
CASSLAPTSGRAKWYEQYF
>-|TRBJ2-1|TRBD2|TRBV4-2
TGTGCCAGCAGCCAGGCAGCACAGGCGGGGGGTTACAATGAGCAGTTCTTC
CASSQAAQAGGYNEQFF
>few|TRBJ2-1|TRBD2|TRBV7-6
TGTGCCAGCAGCTTGATGGTGGCTAGCGGGATACTGAACAATGAGCAGTTCTTC
CASSLMVASGILNNEQFF
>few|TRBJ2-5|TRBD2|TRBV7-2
TGTGCCAGCAGCCCAGGGACTAGCGGGGGAGAGACCCAGTACTTC
CASSPGTSGGETQYF